A single sample gave rise to the 25 T cell receptor beta chains below, sequenced in a study of T cells in Graves' hyperthyroidism and ophthalmopathy (dated by TCRdb to between 2018 and 2020). Library preparation employed multiplex PCR. The instrument was an Illumina HiSeq 2000. Amplification of TCR beta CDR3 regions was carried out from RNA transcripts. The first round of RT-PCR for the TCR CDR3 was performed with the HTBI primer set and the Qiagen OneStep RT-PCR kit. TCRdb redid the processing of the public reads, applying fastp at Q25 and MiXCR, and retained in-frame beta chains. One record per CDR3 amino acid sequence lists the most common genes and DNA. Within this sample are hundreds of thousands of distinct CDR3 sequences, with 16% of them counted one time only. The leading ten clones occupy around a sixth of the sample. Sequenced sample: blood. The receptors originated from a woman between 18 and 30 years old with Graves' hyperthyroidism.

The genes are TRBV24-1 and TRBJ2-3; TRBD1 matches at 10 bases. The V and J ends lost 4 bases and 6 bases, in that order; junction bases with no gene match: 6. The CDR3 runs 15 residues. The germline V gene encodes CDR1 KGHDR and CDR2 SFDVKD. The CDR3 region has the DNA TGTGCCACCAGTGACCGGGACAGGGGTGTGGATACGCAGTATTTT. It yields the protein CATSDRDRGVDTQYF.

There are a few counts of this clonotype. CDR3: CASIGTSGKVYNEQFF. The CDR3 nucleotides read TGTGCCAGCATAGGGACTAGCGGGAAGGTATACAATGAGCAGTTCTTC. The chain recombines TRBV6-2 or TRBV6-3 with TRBJ2-1; 13 bases are a match to TRBD2. The germline gives CDR1 MNHEY, CDR2 SVGEGT. The CDR3 covers 16 residues. The V gene end was trimmed by 7 bases and the J gene end by 4 bases; junction bases not matched to a gene: 7.

This clonotype showed up just a few times. The chain employs TRBV15 and TRBJ1-5; 8 nucleotides match TRBD1. The V gene's germline CDR1 is LNHNV and CDR2 YYDKDF (reference sequence). The CDR3 is 15 amino acids. J was trimmed by 5 bases and V by 0 bases; bases with no gene match: 3. The CDR3 coding sequence is TGTGCCACCAGCAGAGACGGACAGGGCTATCAGCCCCAGCATTTT. It is translated as CATSRDGQGYQPQHF.

The J gene is TRBJ2-1, the V gene TRBV24-1, with D perhaps TRBD2 (6 bases). CDR1 and CDR2 (germline): KGHDR, SFDVKD. The V end lost 3 bases, the J end lost 9 bases, and 14 bases lay between the germline ends. The CDR3 contains 14 residues. DNA of the CDR3: TGTGCCACCAGTGATATGGGAGGTATGGGTGAGCAGTTCTTC. Translation: CATSDMGGMGEQFF.

This rearrangement joins TRBV20-1 to TRBJ2-3; perhaps TRBD2 as D (5 bases). This CDR3 contains 14 residues. The germline V gene encodes CDR1 DFQATT and CDR2 SNEGSKA (reference sequence). V shed 0 bases and J shed 4 bases, with 11 bases lying between them. The CDR3 DNA reads TGCAGTGCTAGAGATCCGGGGTGGTCAGATACGCAGTATTTT. Protein sequence: CSARDPGWSDTQYF.

A word on this clonotype: A read error may account for a junction end that differs from germline. This sequence joins TRBV12-5 and TRBJ2-2; 9 positions agree with TRBD1. This CDR3 region has 16 residues. Germline assignment: CDR1 LGHNT and CDR2 FRNRAP. The CDR3 spells CASGLWDRANTGELLF. The CDR3 DNA is TGTGCTAGTGGTTTGTGGGACAGGGCGAACACCGGGGAGCTGCTTTTT. Drawing the rest from reference TRBV12-5 and TRBJ2-2, the complete variable domain is DARVTQTPRHKVTEMGQEVTMRCQPILGHNTVFWYRQTMMQGLELLAYFRNRAPLDDSGMPKDRFSAEMPDATLATLKIQPSEPRDSAVYFCASGLWDRANTGELLFGEGSRLTVL.

This clonotype was detected ten times or more. This chain joins TRBV5-4 and TRBJ2-1; D perhaps matches TRBD1 (6 bases). The CDR3 sequence is 14 residues long. Germline CDR1 SGHNT, CDR2 YYREEE (reference sequence). The V and J ends lost 1 base and 9 bases respectively, with 14 bases between them. CDR3 sequence: CASSLWGRVREQFF. CDR3 coding DNA: TGTGCCAGCAGCTTGTGGGGGCGGGTGCGTGAGCAGTTCTTC.

This clonotype was counted many times. J is TRBJ1-2 and V is TRBV18; TRBD1 is a possible D gene (6 bases). V lost 3 bases and J lost 2, with 13 bases in between. From germline, CDR1 is KGHSH and CDR2 LQKENI. The CDR3 is 15 amino acids. The CDR3 reads CASSPSRGSNYGYTF. CDR3 nucleotide sequence: TGTGCCAGCTCACCGTCCAGGGGTTCAAACTATGGCTACACCTTC.

This clonotype was counted a few times. The chain has TRBV12-3 or TRBV12-4 and TRBJ1-2, with a tentative D call TRBD1 (6 bases). Trimming stripped 6 bases from V and 7 bases from J, with 15 bases between. CDR3 size: 13 residues. CDR3 DNA: TGTGCCAGCAGCTCCGCAGGGGTCGGTGGCTACACCTTC. Translating it yields CASSSAGVGGYTF.

About this clonotype: A much bigger clone sits one base away, suggesting this may be a read error. The chain links TRBV7-2 to TRBJ1-4; D gene uncertain. Germline V CDR1 and CDR2: SGHTA, FQGNSA. This CDR3 spans 13 amino acids. The CDR3 DNA reads as TGTGCCAGCAGCCGTTTTAGTAGTGAAAGACTGTTTTTT. Amino acids: CASSRFSSERLFF.

This clonotype showed up just once. This rearrangement joins TRBV19 to TRBJ2-7; a possible D gene is TRBD1 (5 bases). CDR1 and CDR2 (germline): LNHDA, SQIVND (reference sequence). Trimming stripped 8 bases from V and 0 bases from J, with 11 bases between. The CDR3 is 13 amino acids. CDR3 sequence reads: CASEDSSSYEQYF. In nucleotides, the CDR3 is TGTGCCAGTGAAGACAGCAGCTCCTACGAGCAGTACTTC.

The chain is built from TRBV29-1 and TRBJ2-7, with a tentative D call TRBD1 (6 bases). The CDR3 loop spans 15 amino acids. CDR1 SQVTM and CDR2 ANQGSEA come from the germline V gene. V was shortened by 0 bases and J by 6 bases, with 18 bases between the two germline ends. The CDR3: CSVEDRKGGGLEQYF. In DNA, the CDR3 is TGCAGCGTTGAAGATCGAAAGGGTGGGGGCCTCGAGCAGTACTTC.

The V call is TRBV15, the J call TRBJ2-1, with a possible D match to TRBD2 (7 bases). The CDR3 contains 12 residues. The V gene's germline CDR1 is LNHNV and CDR2 YYDKDF (reference sequence). V was trimmed by 5 bases and J by 15 bases, leaving 17 bases between them. The CDR3 loop is CATSLVGGARFF. In DNA form, the CDR3 reads TGTGCCACCAGCCTAGTGGGGGGGGCAAGGTTCTTC. Supplemented by reference TRBV15 and TRBJ2-1, the full variable domain reads DAMVIQNPRYQVTQFGKPVTLSCSQTLNHNVMYWYQQKSSQAPKLLFHYYDKDFNNEADTPDNFQSRRPNTSFCFLDIRSPGLGDTAMYLCATSLVGGARFFGPGTRLTVL.

In its sample, this clonotype was seen a few times. This chain links TRBV7-2 with TRBJ1-1; D might be TRBD1 (6 bases). Germline CDR1 SGHTA, CDR2 FQGNSA. With 6 bases removed from V and 1 base from J, the gap between germline ends came to 15 bases. CDR3 size: 15 residues. CDR3 amino acids: CASRSQGIGNTEAFF. The CDR3 coding sequence is TGTGCCAGCAGAAGTCAGGGGATTGGGAACACTGAAGCTTTCTTT.

This chain joins TRBV12-3 or TRBV12-4 and TRBJ1-6, with 7 bases identical to TRBD1. The junction had 7 bases not matched to a gene; V was cut back by 6 bases and J by 5 bases. The CDR3 is 15 amino acids. DNA of the CDR3: TGTGCCAGCAGGCTGGCCGGACAGGATAATTCACCCCTCCACTTT. This sequence encodes CASRLAGQDNSPLHF.

This clonotype was found a few times. The chain has TRBV18 and TRBJ1-1; the match to TRBD1 covers 8 bases. J lost 0 bases, V lost 6 bases, and 12 bases had no gene match. Germline CDR1 reads KGHSH; CDR2 reads LQKENI. The CDR3 consists of 17 residues. As DNA, the CDR3 is TGTGCCAGCTCCCCTCTTAGGGACAGGCCGATGAACACTGAAGCTTTCTTT. Its protein is CASSPLRDRPMNTEAFF.

In this sample, this clonotype turned up many times. The chain couples TRBV20-1 to TRBJ2-1; D is unclear. Per germline, CDR1 DFQATT and CDR2 SNEGSKA (reference sequence). This CDR3 has 16 residues. Trimming left V 0 bases short and J 0 bases short, with 12 bases between. The CDR3 here is CSARDRRASSYNEQFF. CDR3 DNA: TGCAGTGCTAGAGACCGTCGGGCGAGCTCCTACAATGAGCAGTTCTTC.

In its sample, this clonotype was seen a few times. The J gene is TRBJ1-1, the V gene TRBV19, with D unresolved. The V gene lost 8 bases and the J gene lost 0 bases, with 10 bases spanning the gap. Germline CDR1 LNHDA, CDR2 SQIVND (reference sequence). This CDR3 contains 13 residues. CDR3 bases: TGTGCCAGTGGTCAGGTCATGAACACTGAAGCTTTCTTT. Translating it yields CASGQVMNTEAFF. The whole variable domain, remainder taken from reference TRBV19 and TRBJ1-1, is DGGITQSPKYLFRKEGQNVTLSCEQNLNHDAMYWYRQDPGQGLRLIYYSQIVNDFQKGDIAEGYSVSREKKESFPLTVTSAQKNPTAFYLCASGQVMNTEAFFGQGTRLTVV.

The rearrangement joins TRBV27 to TRBJ2-7, with TRBD1 identical over 8 bases. Trimming cost V 6 bases and J 2 bases; bases outside gene matches: 6. Looked up from germline, CDR1 is MNHEY and CDR2 is SMNVEV (reference sequence). CDR3 length: 14 residues. DNA of the CDR3: TGTGCCAGCAGGAGGACAGGGTTGACCTACGAGCAGTACTTC. Encoded protein: CASRRTGLTYEQYF.

This chain uses TRBV20-1 with TRBJ2-3; 8 bases fit TRBD2. J lost 2 bases, V lost 3 bases, and 10 bases had no gene match. The CDR3 is 16 amino acids. Looked up from germline, CDR1 is DFQATT and CDR2 is SNEGSKA (reference sequence). The CDR3 protein is CSARRLIAGLTDTQYF. The CDR3, as DNA: TGCAGTGCTAGGAGGCTCATAGCGGGGCTCACAGATACGCAGTATTTT.

In this sample, this clonotype turned up many times. The genes are TRBV6-1 and TRBJ1-2; tentative D call: TRBD1 (5 bases). CDR3 length: 13 residues. V lost 5 bases to trimming and J lost 6 bases, with 13 bases between them. Germline V gene sequence: CDR1 MNHNS, CDR2 SASEGT. In nucleotides, the CDR3 is TGTGCCAGCAGTACCGACAGAGTGGATGGCTACACCTTC. Translation: CASSTDRVDGYTF.

This clonotype was seen only a few times. The gene calls are TRBV25-1 and TRBJ1-2, with D possibly TRBD1 on 5 matching bases. The V end was cut by 0 bases, the J end by 2 bases, with 13 bases between. Per the germline V gene, CDR1 is MGHDK and CDR2 is SYGVNS. The length of the CDR3 is 16 residues. CDR3 in amino acids: CASSEYFGGLNYGYTF. In DNA form, the CDR3 reads TGTGCCAGCAGTGAATATTTTGGGGGTTTGAACTATGGCTACACCTTC.

This clonotype was seen repeatedly, ten times or more. The genes are TRBV2 and TRBJ1-5; 11 nucleotides align to TRBD1. With 9 bases clipped from V and 6 bases from J, the junction kept 7 bases outside the gene matches. CDR1 is SNHLY, CDR2 FYNNEI, per germline. CDR3 length: 14 residues. The CDR3 DNA follows: TGTGCCAGTACGGGACAGGGGGGGGTTCAGCCCCAGCATTTT. This codes for CASTGQGGVQPQHF.

The chain joins TRBV7-9 to TRBJ1-1; D call uncertain. There are 12 residues in the CDR3. The germline V gene encodes CDR1 SEHNR and CDR2 FQNEAQ (reference sequence). The V gene lost 3 bases and the J gene lost 4 bases, with 6 bases spanning the gap. Here the CDR3 reads CASSFATTEAFF. The CDR3 nucleotides are TGTGCCAGCAGCTTTGCCACCACTGAAGCTTTCTTT.

This clonotype was observed many times. The rearrangement uses TRBV6-1 and TRBJ2-7; D gene unclear. This CDR3 region has 13 residues. Germline V CDR1 and CDR2: MNHNS, SASEGT. Trimming cost V 6 bases and J 2 bases, with 11 bases left between them. CDR3 bases: TGTGCCAGCAGAGAGCGTCAGGCCTACGAGCAGTACTTC. Translating gives CASRERQAYEQYF.